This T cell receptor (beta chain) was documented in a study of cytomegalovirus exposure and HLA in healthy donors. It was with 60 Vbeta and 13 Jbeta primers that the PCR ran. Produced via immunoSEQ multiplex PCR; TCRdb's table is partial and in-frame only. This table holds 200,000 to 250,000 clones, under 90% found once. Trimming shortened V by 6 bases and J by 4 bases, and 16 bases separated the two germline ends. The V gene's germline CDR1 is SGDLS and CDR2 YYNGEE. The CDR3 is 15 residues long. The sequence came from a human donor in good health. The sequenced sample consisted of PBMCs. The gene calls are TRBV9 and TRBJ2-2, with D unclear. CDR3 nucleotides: TGTGCCAGCAACCCGGGTCCTACGAGCACCGGGGAGCTGTTTTTT. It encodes CASNPGPTSTGELFF.